A selection of T cell receptor beta chains follows, all from one sample in a study of immune cell composition in non-small cell lung cancer. Sequencing was performed with immunoSEQ multiplex PCR; in TCRdb, only in-frame clones are kept and a portion is missing. The sample consists of approximately 9,000 clones, roughly 76% of them appearing once. The sequenced material came from lung tumor tissue. Receptors originate from a human donor with non-small cell lung cancer. Both conserved end residues are part of each CDR3. The D gene is left open where the match is weak. Clone size is not always given. Where it is, it says once, few, many or a class for expanded clones.

D	V	size	J	DNA	CDR3
NA	TRBV9	NA	TRBJ2-2	TGTGCCAGCAGCGCAGGTCGGACCAACACCGGGGAGCTGTTTTTT	CASSAGRTNTGELFF
NA	TRBV5-3	NA	TRBJ2-7	TGTGCCAGATTCCACAAGGGTCGAAGCTCCTACGAGCAGTACTTC	CARFHKGRSSYEQYF
TRBD2	TRBV28	NA	TRBJ2-7	TGTGCCAGCAGTGCCCCGGGGGGGGGACGCCACTACGAGCAGTACTTC	CASSAPGGGRHYEQYF
NA	TRBV11-2	NA	TRBJ1-2	TGTGCCAGCAGTCTAATGGGGGCGGGATATGGCTACACCTTC	CASSLMGAGYGYTF
NA	TRBV6-1	NA	TRBJ1-3	TGTGCCAGCACCGGAGGAAACACCATATATTTT	CASTGGNTIYF
TRBD2	TRBV11-3	NA	TRBJ2-1	TGTGCCAGCAGCCCCCAATCGGGGGGGAAGGAGCAGTTCTTC	CASSPQSGGKEQFF
TRBD1	TRBV28	NA	TRBJ1-4	TGTGCCAGCAGGCTTCCGGGACAGGGGTTAGAAAAACTGTTTTTT	CASRLPGQGLEKLFF
NA	TRBV27	once	TRBJ2-1	TGTGCCAGCAAAACTTTAGAGTTCCAACCGTACAATGAGCAGTTCTTC	CASKTLEFQPYNEQFF
TRBD1	TRBV28	NA	TRBJ1-2	TGTGCCAGCAGTTTCCCTCCAGGGAGGGGGCCTATGAGCTATGGCTACACCTTC	CASSFPPGRGPMSYGYTF
TRBD2	TRBV7-3	once	TRBJ2-1	TGTGCCAGCAGCTTAGATAGCGGGAGCCGCTCCTACAATGAGCAGTTCTTC	CASSLDSGSRSYNEQFF
NA	TRBV15	NA	TRBJ2-5	TGTGCCACCAGCAGAGAGTCCAAAGAGACCCAGTACTTC	CATSRESKETQYF
NA	TRBV5-4	NA	TRBJ1-1	TGTGCCAGCAGCCCTGGTGGGATAGGGGGCACTGAAGCTTTCTTT	CASSPGGIGGTEAFF
NA	TRBV6-1	NA	TRBJ1-3	TGTGCCAGCAGTGAAGGGGAAACTGGAAACACCATATATTTT	CASSEGETGNTIYF
NA	TRBV20-1	NA	TRBJ1-2	TGCAGTGCTAGAGGAACATATGGCTACACCTTC	CSARGTYGYTF
NA	TRBV6-5	NA	TRBJ1-5	TGTGCCAGCTCCTACTCGAGCACTTTCAATCAGCCCCAGCATTTT	CASSYSSTFNQPQHF
NA	TRBV7-2	NA	TRBJ2-1	TGTGCCAGCAGCTTAGAAGTCTCCTACAATGAGCAGTTCTTC	CASSLEVSYNEQFF
NA	TRBV7-2	few	TRBJ1-6	TGTGCCAGCAGCCACCAGAACTCACCCCTCCACTTT	CASSHQNSPLHF
TRBD2	TRBV13	NA	TRBJ2-4	TGTGCCAGCAGCGTTAGCGGGGGCCGAAGGAACATTCAGTACTTC	CASSVSGGRRNIQYF
NA	TRBV6-1	NA	TRBJ1-1	TGTGCCAGCAGTAACAGGGTGCCGAACACTGAAGCTTTCTTT	CASSNRVPNTEAFF
TRBD2	TRBV7-3	few	TRBJ2-3	TGTGCCAGCAGCCCGACTTCTAGCGGGAGACTCCTCACAGATACGCAGTATTTT	CASSPTSSGRLLTDTQYF
NA	TRBV6-5	once	TRBJ1-5	TGTGCCTCCTCTTTAGCCGACAATCAGCCCCAGCATTTT	CASSLADNQPQHF
NA	TRBV19	NA	TRBJ2-2	TGTGCCAGTAGTAATCCGAACACCGGGGAGCTGTTTTTT	CASSNPNTGELFF
NA	TRBV21-1	NA	TRBJ2-3	TGTGCCAGCAGCAAAATGATGCTTACTAGCACAGATACGCAGTATTTT	CASSKMMLTSTDTQYF
NA	TRBV9	NA	TRBJ2-7	TGTGCCAGCAGCTCGGGGGTACAACCCTACGAGCAGTACTTC	CASSSGVQPYEQYF
NA	TRBV6-5	NA	TRBJ1-3	TGTGCCAGCAGTCCTCAGGGACCCCCTGGAAACACCATATATTTT	CASSPQGPPGNTIYF
TRBD2	TRBV7-9	NA	TRBJ2-3	TGTGCCAGCAGCCCAGGGACTAGCGTCACAGATACGCAGTATTTT	CASSPGTSVTDTQYF
NA	TRBV5-4	few	TRBJ2-6	TGTGCCAGCATCCTGGCGGCGTCCGGGGCCAACGTCCTGACTTTC	CASILAASGANVLTF
TRBD2	TRBV5-5	NA	TRBJ2-1	TGTGCCAGCAGCTTGGGACCAGCGGGGGGGGAGGAGCAGTTCTTC	CASSLGPAGGEEQFF
NA	TRBV10-3	NA	TRBJ2-7	TGTGCCATCGGCAGAGGCACAGACCCCTACGAGCAGTACTTC	CAIGRGTDPYEQYF
NA	TRBV5-6	NA	TRBJ2-3	TGTGCCAGCAGCTTGGAGGGGGGCCGGAGGACAGATACGCAGTATTTT	CASSLEGGRRTDTQYF
TRBD1	TRBV29-1	NA	TRBJ2-2	TGCAGCGTTCCCGGGACAGTCGCCGGGGAGCTGTTTTTT	CSVPGTVAGELFF
NA	TRBV5-6	few	TRBJ1-6	TGTGCCAGCAGCCGGGGAAGAGACACCCATAATTCACCCCTCCACTTT	CASSRGRDTHNSPLHF
TRBD1	TRBV6-5	NA	TRBJ2-7	TGTGCCAGCAGTTACTCGACAGGGAAGTACGAGCAGTACTTC	CASSYSTGKYEQYF
NA	TRBV5-1	few	TRBJ2-6	TGCGCCAGCAGCTTGGACGGTTCTGGGGCCAACGTCCTGACTTTC	CASSLDGSGANVLTF
NA	TRBV4-3	NA	TRBJ1-2	TGCGCCAGCAGCCAGTCGGCTAACTATGGCTACACCTTC	CASSQSANYGYTF
NA	TRBV27	NA	TRBJ1-1	TGTGCCAGCAGTAAGGGTGTGGGGGTCAGGAACACTGAAGCTTTCTTT	CASSKGVGVRNTEAFF
NA	TRBV7-8	NA	TRBJ1-6	TGTGCCAGCAGCTTGGGCCCAAGTGAGTCACCCCTCCACTTT	CASSLGPSESPLHF
NA	TRBV12-2	NA	TRBJ2-7	TGTGCAAGTCGCTCCCCGCGAGAGGGTGGGTACGAGCAGTACTTC	CASRSPREGGYEQYF
TRBD2	TRBV6-6	NA	TRBJ2-5	TGTGCCAGCAGTTACTCGTGGGCGGGGGGAGAGACCCAGTACTTC	CASSYSWAGGETQYF
TRBD2	TRBV15	once	TRBJ2-7	TGTGCCACCAGCAGTTCCTGGCGGGAGGGGGAGGGCGAGCAGTACTTC	CATSSSWREGEGEQYF
TRBD1	TRBV11-3	NA	TRBJ2-3	TGTGCCAGCAGCTCCGGCACAGGGGCGGATACGCAGTATTTT	CASSSGTGADTQYF
TRBD1	TRBV27	NA	TRBJ1-2	TGTGCCAGCAGTTTCGGGACAGGGGAAGGCTACACCTTC	CASSFGTGEGYTF
NA	TRBV28	NA	TRBJ1-3	TGTGCCAGCAGTAACTTGGGGACCACCTCTGGAAACACCATATATTTT	CASSNLGTTSGNTIYF
NA	TRBV4-3	NA	TRBJ2-6	TGCGCCAGCAGCCAAGATCTGTGGGCCCCCTCTGGGGCCAACGTCCTGACTTTC	CASSQDLWAPSGANVLTF